This section outlines one T cell receptor (beta chain) sequence together with its context. MiXCR, applied by TCRdb to the 5' RACE reads, yields one record per CDR3 protein. The sample holds about 170,000 distinct CDR3 sequences, 11% seen once. These data are taken from a study of T cells after yellow fever vaccination. The TCR originated in a man aged 18 to 29 who received the YFV17D yellow fever vaccine. This material consisted of CD8+ T cells sorted from PBMCs, taken 15 days after the yellow fever booster vaccination.

CDR3 region: CASFVARTYGYTF. CDR3 coding DNA: TGTGCCAGCTTCGTCGCCAGGACCTATGGCTACACCTTC. The chain joins TRBV6-1 to TRBJ1-2, with D unresolved. The V gene lost 8 bases and the J gene lost 4 bases, with 14 bases spanning the gap. The germline gives CDR1 MNHNS, CDR2 SASEGT. CDR3 length: 13 residues.